Below, 17 T cell receptor beta chains from the same sample are listed, as sequenced in a study of naive and memory T cell subsets. An oligonucleotide containing a UMI was ligated to the 3' end of TCR cDNA. Ligated cDNA underwent four rounds of PCR with nested alpha and beta constant region primers and SP2. TCRdb independently ran MiXCR on the 5' RACE reads; one entry per CDR3 protein. The sample yields about 62,000 distinct CDR3 sequences, 6.5% to 9% seen once. These receptors originate from a female donor in good health.

This clonotype was seen repeatedly, ten times or more. The genes are TRBV7-2 and TRBJ2-7; TRBD2 might be the D (5 bases). The CDR3 extends over 18 amino acids. V gave up 4 bases and J gave up 2 bases, with 24 bases separating them. Germline V CDR1 and CDR2: SGHTA, FQGNSA. The chain's CDR3 is CASSSPPGRRGGTYEQYF. In DNA form, the CDR3 reads TGTGCCAGCAGCTCCCCGCCGGGTAGGAGAGGAGGAACCTACGAGCAGTACTTC.

This clonotype was recorded at least ten times. The chain is built from TRBV5-4 and TRBJ1-2; 9 bases map to TRBD1. Losses at the gene ends were 4 bases for V and 4 bases for J; bases not matched to a gene: 2. The germline V gene encodes CDR1 SGHNT and CDR2 YYREEE (reference sequence). The CDR3 is 13 amino acids. The CDR3 DNA sequence: TGTGCCAGCAGCCAGGACAGGGGCTATGGCTACACCTTC. The encoded protein is CASSQDRGYGYTF.

In this sample, this clonotype turned up many times. The J gene is TRBJ1-4, the V gene TRBV20-1; D uncertain. The germline gives CDR1 DFQATT, CDR2 SNEGSKA (reference sequence). Deletions cut 1 base from V and 4 bases from J, with 16 bases between. The CDR3 is 16 amino acids. CDR3 coding DNA: TGCAGTGCTAGAGGGCCCATCCGGGGAGGTAATGAAAAACTGTTTTTT. Translated, it gives CSARGPIRGGNEKLFF.

This clonotype was detected only a few times. The chain employs TRBV4-1 and TRBJ1-1; 10 bases agree with TRBD1. After removal of 2 bases from V and 5 bases from J, the junction contained 2 bases not matched to a gene. The CDR3 is 14 residues long. CDR1 and CDR2 (germline): MGHRA, YSYEKL. The CDR3 DNA is TGCGCCAGCAGCCAACGGACAGGGGGGACTGAAGCTTTCTTT. It is translated as CASSQRTGGTEAFF.

This sequence joins TRBV20-1 and TRBJ2-7; 7 positions agree with TRBD2. Per germline, CDR1 DFQATT and CDR2 SNEGSKA (reference sequence). This CDR3 region has 14 residues. V trimming: 1 base; J trimming: 3 bases; junction bases outside the gene matches: 6. CDR3 loop: CSARGLALSYEQYF. The CDR3 nucleotides are TGCAGTGCTAGAGGACTAGCTCTGAGCTACGAGCAGTACTTC.

The chain links TRBV5-4 to TRBJ1-4, with a weak D call TRBD1 (5 bases). V lost 0 bases, J lost 5 bases, and 14 bases lay in between. The germline gives CDR1 SGHNT, CDR2 YYREEE (reference sequence). The CDR3 sequence is 16 residues long. This CDR3 is CASSLGSRQSNEKLFF. The CDR3 DNA sequence: TGTGCCAGCAGCTTGGGATCGCGACAGTCGAATGAAAAACTGTTTTTT.

This clonotype was seen at least ten times. The chain is built from TRBV12-3 or TRBV12-4 and TRBJ1-6; TRBD1 is a possible D gene (6 bases). The CDR3 runs to 14 residues. V was cut by 8 bases and J by 7 bases, with 15 bases left in between. Written as DNA, the CDR3 is TGTGCCAGCCAAGGAGGGGGTCTGAATTCACCCCTCCACTTT. This sequence encodes CASQGGGLNSPLHF.

The table lists this clonotype with many counts. The chain's CDR3 is CASRAGSGGNQPQHF. The CDR3 nucleotides are TGTGCCAGCAGGGCAGGGAGCGGGGGCAATCAGCCCCAGCATTTT. The chain employs TRBV2 and TRBJ1-5, with D tentatively TRBD1 (5 bases). This CDR3 contains 15 residues. Per the germline V gene, CDR1 is SNHLY and CDR2 is FYNNEI. V was pared by 6 bases and J by 2 bases, with 14 bases between.

The CDR3 is CSAVAGWGSYEQYF. The DNA for the CDR3 is TGCAGTGCCGTAGCGGGGTGGGGCTCCTACGAGCAGTACTTC. The chain joins TRBV20-1 to TRBJ2-7; TRBD2 agrees at 8 bases. The CDR3 totals 14 residues. V lost 6 bases, J lost 0 bases, and 7 bases stayed unmatched. Germline V lookup: CDR1 DFQATT, CDR2 SNEGSKA (reference sequence).

The CDR3 DNA reads as TGCAGTGCTCCACCACGAACGGGGGCAGAGACCCAGTACTTC. Translating it yields CSAPPRTGAETQYF. The V call is TRBV20-1, the J call TRBJ2-5; D is perhaps TRBD1 or TRBD2 (6 bases each). Per the germline V gene, CDR1 is DFQATT and CDR2 is SNEGSKA (reference sequence). This CDR3 has 14 amino acids. Trimming took 5 bases from V and 4 from J, leaving 17 bases between them.

This clonotype occurred a few times. The chain employs TRBV5-4 and TRBJ1-2; D uncertain. Deletions cut 0 bases from V and 3 bases from J, with 18 bases between. The CDR3 spans 17 residues. The germline V gene has CDR1 SGHNT and CDR2 YYREEE (reference sequence). CDR3 in amino acids: CASSLDVNSAPHYGYTF. Here the CDR3 DNA reads TGTGCCAGCAGCTTGGATGTGAATTCGGCCCCACACTATGGCTACACCTTC.

This clonotype was detected ten times or more. The rearrangement uses TRBV6-6 and TRBJ1-2; 11 bases are a match to TRBD1. The germline CDR1 and CDR2 sequences are MNHNY and SVGAGI (reference sequence). Germline trimming cut 5 bases from V and 4 bases from J; bases unmatched to any gene: 3. The CDR3 runs to 14 residues. In DNA form, the CDR3 reads TGTGCCAGCAGTCTCGGGACAGGGGGCTATGGCTACACCTTC. This translates into CASSLGTGGYGYTF.

The CDR3 bases are TGTGCCAGCAGCAAAGTCGGAAGGGGGGTGGACCCTCTTGAGTGGCAGTACTTC. Its translation: CASSKVGRGVDPLEWQYF. V gene TRBV21-1 combines with J gene TRBJ2-7; TRBD1 is taken as the D call from the table, unchecked against the DNA. TRBV21-1 is a documented pseudogene. The CDR3 has 18 amino acids.

This clonotype was seen a handful of times. The chain couples TRBV25-1 to TRBJ2-7; D is perhaps TRBD2 (7 bases). V dropped 7 bases and J dropped 6 bases, with 19 bases sitting between them. The CDR3 length is 14 residues. Germline V gene sequence: CDR1 MGHDK, CDR2 SYGVNS. The CDR3 DNA sequence: TGTGCCAGCACTCCACAGGGAGGGAACGGCGAGCAGTACTTC. Protein: CASTPQGGNGEQYF.

This chain links TRBV4-1 with TRBJ2-2; D gene uncertain. Deletions cut 0 bases from V and 4 bases from J, with 6 bases between. CDR3 length: 14 residues. CDR1 MGHRA and CDR2 YSYEKL come from the germline V gene. The CDR3 nucleotides read TGCGCCAGCAGCCAAGAACATAGCACCGGGGAGCTGTTTTTT. This translates into CASSQEHSTGELFF.

This clonotype was seen at least ten times. The chain joins TRBV9 to TRBJ1-2; 9 nucleotides agree with TRBD1. V was clipped by 4 bases and J by 3 bases; unmatched bases: 10. From germline, CDR1 is SGDLS and CDR2 YYNGEE. The CDR3 loop spans 16 amino acids. Here the CDR3 reads CASSPGLGTGYYGYTF. The CDR3 DNA reads as TGTGCCAGCAGCCCAGGTTTGGGGACAGGGTACTATGGCTACACCTTC.

This clonotype was detected many times. The chain employs TRBV6-5 and TRBJ1-3, with D maybe TRBD1 (5 bases). The V and J ends lost 5 bases and 0 bases respectively, with 17 bases between them. Per the germline V gene, CDR1 is MNHEY and CDR2 is SVGAGI. The CDR3 length is 17 residues. The CDR3 nucleotides read TGTGCCAGCAGTCAGTCACCGGGACGGCTCTCTGGAAACACCATATATTTT. This codes for CASSQSPGRLSGNTIYF.